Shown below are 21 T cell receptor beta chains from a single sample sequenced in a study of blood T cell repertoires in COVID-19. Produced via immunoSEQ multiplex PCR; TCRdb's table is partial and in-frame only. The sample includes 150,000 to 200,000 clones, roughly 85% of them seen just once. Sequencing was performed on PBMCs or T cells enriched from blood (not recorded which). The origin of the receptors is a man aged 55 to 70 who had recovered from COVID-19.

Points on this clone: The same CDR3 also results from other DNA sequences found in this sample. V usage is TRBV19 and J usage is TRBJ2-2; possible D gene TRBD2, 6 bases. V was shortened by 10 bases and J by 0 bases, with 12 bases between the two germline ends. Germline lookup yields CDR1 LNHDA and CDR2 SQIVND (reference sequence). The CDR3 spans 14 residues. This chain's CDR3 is CATGGLANTGELFF. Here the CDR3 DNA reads TGTGCCACCGGGGGACTTGCGAACACCGGGGAGCTGTTTTTT.

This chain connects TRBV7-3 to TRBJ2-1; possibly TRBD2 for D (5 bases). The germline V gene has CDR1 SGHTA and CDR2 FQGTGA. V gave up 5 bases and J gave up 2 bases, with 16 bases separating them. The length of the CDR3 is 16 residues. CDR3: CASSPMSSSAYNEQFF. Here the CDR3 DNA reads TGTGCCAGCAGCCCAATGTCGAGTAGCGCCTACAATGAGCAGTTCTTC.

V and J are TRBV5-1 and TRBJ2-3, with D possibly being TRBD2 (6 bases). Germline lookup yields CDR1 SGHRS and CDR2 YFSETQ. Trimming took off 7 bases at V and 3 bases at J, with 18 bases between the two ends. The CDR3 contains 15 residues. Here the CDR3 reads CASRVRDFWTDTQYF. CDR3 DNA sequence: TGCGCCAGCCGAGTCCGGGACTTTTGGACAGATACGCAGTATTTT.

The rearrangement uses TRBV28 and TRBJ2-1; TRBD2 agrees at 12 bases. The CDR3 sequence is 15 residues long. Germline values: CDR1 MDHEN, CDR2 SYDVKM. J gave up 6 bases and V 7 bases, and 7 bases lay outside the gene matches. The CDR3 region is CASNQLAGGVNEQFF. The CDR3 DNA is TGTGCCAGCAACCAGCTAGCGGGAGGGGTCAATGAGCAGTTCTTC.

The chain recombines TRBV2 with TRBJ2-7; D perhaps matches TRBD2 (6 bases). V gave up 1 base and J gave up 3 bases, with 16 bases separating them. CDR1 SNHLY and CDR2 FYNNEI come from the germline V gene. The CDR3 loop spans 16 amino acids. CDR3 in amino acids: CASSEGVQRAYYEQYF. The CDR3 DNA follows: TGTGCCAGCAGTGAAGGGGTCCAGCGGGCGTACTACGAGCAGTACTTC. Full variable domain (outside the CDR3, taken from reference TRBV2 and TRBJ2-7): EPEVTQTPSHQVTQMGQEVILRCVPISNHLYFYWYRQILGQKVEFLVSFYNNEISEKSEIFDDQFSVERPDGSNFTLKIRSTKLEDSAMYFCASSEGVQRAYYEQYFGPGTRLTVT.

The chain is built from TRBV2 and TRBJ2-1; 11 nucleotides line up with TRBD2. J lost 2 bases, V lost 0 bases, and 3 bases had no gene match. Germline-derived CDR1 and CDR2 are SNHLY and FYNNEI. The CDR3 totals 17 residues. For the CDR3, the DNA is TGTGCCAGCAGTGAAGCCCTTAGCGGGAGGGCCTACAATGAGCAGTTCTTC. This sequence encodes CASSEALSGRAYNEQFF.

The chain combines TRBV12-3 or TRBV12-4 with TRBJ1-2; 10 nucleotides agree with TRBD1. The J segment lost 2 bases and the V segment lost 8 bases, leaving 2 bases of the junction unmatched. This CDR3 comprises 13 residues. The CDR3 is CASGGQGNYGYTF. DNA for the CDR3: TGTGCCAGCGGGGGACAGGGGAACTATGGCTACACCTTC.

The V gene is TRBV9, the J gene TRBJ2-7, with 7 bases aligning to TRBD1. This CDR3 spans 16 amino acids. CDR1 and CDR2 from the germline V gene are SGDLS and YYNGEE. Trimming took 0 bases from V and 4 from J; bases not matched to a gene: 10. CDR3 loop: CASSVETGPSGYEQYF. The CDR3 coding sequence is TGTGCCAGCAGCGTAGAGACAGGGCCCTCGGGGTACGAGCAGTACTTC.

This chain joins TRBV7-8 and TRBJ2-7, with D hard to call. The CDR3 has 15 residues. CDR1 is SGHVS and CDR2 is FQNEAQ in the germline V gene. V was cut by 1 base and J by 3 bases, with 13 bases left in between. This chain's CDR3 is CASSLERQNNYEQYF. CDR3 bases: TGTGCCAGCAGCTTAGAGAGACAAAACAACTACGAGCAGTACTTC.

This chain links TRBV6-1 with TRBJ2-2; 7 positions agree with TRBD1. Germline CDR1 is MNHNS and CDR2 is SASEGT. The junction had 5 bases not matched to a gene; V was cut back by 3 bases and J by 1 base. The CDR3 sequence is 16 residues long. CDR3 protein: CASSDNRGRNTGELFF. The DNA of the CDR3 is TGTGCCAGCAGTGACAACAGGGGAAGGAACACCGGGGAGCTGTTTTTT.

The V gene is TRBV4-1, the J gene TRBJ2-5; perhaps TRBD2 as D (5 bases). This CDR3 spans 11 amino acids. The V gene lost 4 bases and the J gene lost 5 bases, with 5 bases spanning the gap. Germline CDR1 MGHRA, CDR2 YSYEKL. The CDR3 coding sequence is TGCGCCAGCAGCCGAGGGGAGACCCAGTACTTC. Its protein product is CASSRGETQYF.

The CDR3 coding sequence is TGTGCCAGCAGCACGGACAGGGGGATCGGTAACTACAATGAGCAGTTCTTC. Residues: CASSTDRGIGNYNEQFF. The J gene is TRBJ2-1, the V gene TRBV7-9; 10 nucleotides agree with TRBD1. The V and J ends lost 5 bases and 3 bases, in that order; junction bases with no gene match: 10. This CDR3 comprises 17 residues. The V gene's germline CDR1 is SEHNR and CDR2 FQNEAQ (reference sequence).

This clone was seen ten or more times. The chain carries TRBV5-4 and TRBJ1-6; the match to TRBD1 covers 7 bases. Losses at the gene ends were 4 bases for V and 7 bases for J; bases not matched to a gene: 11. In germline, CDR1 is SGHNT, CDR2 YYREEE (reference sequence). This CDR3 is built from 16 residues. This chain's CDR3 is CASSTYRGRGNSPLHF. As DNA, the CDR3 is TGTGCCAGCAGCACGTACAGGGGTCGGGGGAATTCACCCCTCCACTTT.

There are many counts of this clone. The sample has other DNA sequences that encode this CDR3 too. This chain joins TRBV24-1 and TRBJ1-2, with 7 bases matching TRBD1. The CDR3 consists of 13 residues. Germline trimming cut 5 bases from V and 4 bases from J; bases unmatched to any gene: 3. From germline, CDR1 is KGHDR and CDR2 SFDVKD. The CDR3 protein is CATSARDSYGYTF. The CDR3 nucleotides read TGTGCCACCAGTGCCCGGGACAGCTATGGCTACACCTTC.

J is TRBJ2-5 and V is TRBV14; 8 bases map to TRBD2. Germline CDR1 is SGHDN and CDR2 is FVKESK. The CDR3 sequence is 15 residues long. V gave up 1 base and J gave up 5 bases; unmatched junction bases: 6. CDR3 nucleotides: TGTGCCAGCAGCCAAGCGGTTAGCGGGATCGAGACCCAGTACTTC. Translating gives CASSQAVSGIETQYF.

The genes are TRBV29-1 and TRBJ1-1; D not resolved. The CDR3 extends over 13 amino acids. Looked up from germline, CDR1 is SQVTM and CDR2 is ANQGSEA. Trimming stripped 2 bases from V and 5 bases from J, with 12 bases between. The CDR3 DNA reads TGCAGCGTTGAAAGGGAGGTATGGACTGAAGCTTTCTTT. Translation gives CSVEREVWTEAFF. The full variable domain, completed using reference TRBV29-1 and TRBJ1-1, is SAVISQKPSRDICQRGTSLTIQCQVDSQVTMMFWYRQQPGQSLTLIATANQGSEATYESGFVIDKFPISRPNLTFSTLTVSNMSPEDSSIYLCSVEREVWTEAFFGQGTRLTVV.

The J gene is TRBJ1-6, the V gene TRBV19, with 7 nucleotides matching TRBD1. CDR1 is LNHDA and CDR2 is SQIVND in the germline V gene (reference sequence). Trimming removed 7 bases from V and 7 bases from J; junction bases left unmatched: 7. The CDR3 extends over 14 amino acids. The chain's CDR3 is CASTTTGRNSPLHF. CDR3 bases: TGTGCCAGTACCACGACAGGGAGGAATTCACCCCTCCACTTT. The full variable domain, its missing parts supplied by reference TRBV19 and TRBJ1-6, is DGGITQSPKYLFRKEGQNVTLSCEQNLNHDAMYWYRQDPGQGLRLIYYSQIVNDFQKGDIAEGYSVSREKKESFPLTVTSAQKNPTAFYLCASTTTGRNSPLHFGNGTRLTVT.

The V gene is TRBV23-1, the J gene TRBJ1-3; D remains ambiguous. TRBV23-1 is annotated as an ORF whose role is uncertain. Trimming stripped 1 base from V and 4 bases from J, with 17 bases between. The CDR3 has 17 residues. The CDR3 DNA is TGCGCCAGCAGTCAATTCACGGTGGTGGTTCCGGGAAACACCATATATTTT. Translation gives CASSQFTVVVPGNTIYF.

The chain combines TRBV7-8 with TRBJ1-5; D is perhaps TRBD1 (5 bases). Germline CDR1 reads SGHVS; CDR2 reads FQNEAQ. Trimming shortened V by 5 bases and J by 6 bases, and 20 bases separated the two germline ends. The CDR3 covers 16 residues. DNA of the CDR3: TGTGCCAGCAGCACCCCTACCCGCGGGACTTCTCAGCCCCAGCATTTT. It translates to CASSTPTRGTSQPQHF. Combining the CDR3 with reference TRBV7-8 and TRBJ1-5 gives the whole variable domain GAGVSQSPRYKVAKRGQDVALRCDPISGHVSLFWYQQALGQGPEFLTYFQNEAQLDKSGLPSDRFFAERPEGSVSTLKIQRTQQEDSAVYLCASSTPTRGTSQPQHFGDGTRLSIL.

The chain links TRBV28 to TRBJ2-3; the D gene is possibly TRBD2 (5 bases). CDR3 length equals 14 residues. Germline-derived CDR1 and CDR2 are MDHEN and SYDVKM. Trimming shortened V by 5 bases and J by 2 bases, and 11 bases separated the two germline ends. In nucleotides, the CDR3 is TGTGCCAGCAGTCTACGCCGGGACACAGATACGCAGTATTTT. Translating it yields CASSLRRDTDTQYF.

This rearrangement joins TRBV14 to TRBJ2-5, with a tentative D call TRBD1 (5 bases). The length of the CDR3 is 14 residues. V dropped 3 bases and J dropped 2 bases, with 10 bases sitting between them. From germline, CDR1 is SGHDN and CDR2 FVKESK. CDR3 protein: CASSHRTIQETQYF. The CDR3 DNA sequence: TGTGCCAGCAGCCATAGGACAATACAAGAGACCCAGTACTTC.